This TCR beta chain was obtained from a study of blood T cell repertoires in COVID-19. Trimming left V 7 bases short and J 4 bases short, with 15 bases between. CDR1 is SGDLS, CDR2 YYNGEE, per germline. The CDR3 sequence is 14 residues long. The protocol was immunoSEQ multiplex PCR, while the TCRdb copy is restricted to in-frame clones and leaves out a portion. The table lists 70,000 or so clones, about nine tenths of them singletons. The chain has TRBV9 and TRBJ2-1, with a tentative D call TRBD2 (6 bases). The sequence derives from a woman older than 75 with active COVID-19. The sequenced sample was peripheral blood. CDR3 nucleotide sequence: TGTGCCAGCCAGGAGGGCCTTGCGTACAATGAGCAGTTCTTC. Encoded protein: CASQEGLAYNEQFF.